This T cell receptor beta chain emerged from a study of Tregs in tolerant kidney transplant recipients. Findings and limits, study-wide: Few patients were studied, so findings need validation in larger groups. Expanding Tregs on activated donor B cells appeared to best identify donor-specific TCRbeta clones. Biological reproducibility was not directly addressed in this study.

In regard to this clone: Its matching antigen is unknown.

The ends were cut back, 3 bases at V and 0 bases at J, with 11 bases in the middle. CDR1 and CDR2 (germline): MNHNY, SVGAGI (reference sequence). The CDR3 loop spans 15 amino acids. CD4+CD25+CD127- Tregs, CD4+CD25- non-Tregs, CD4 and CD8 cells were sorted. Sequenced by immunoSEQ multiplex PCR; TCRdb stores in-frame clones only, minus some. Of some 68,000 clones detected, over 80% appear once; the ten largest clones hold approximately 4%. The specimen sequenced was CD4+ T cells from blood. The V and J genes are TRBV6-6 and TRBJ1-2, with unresolved D. This sequence was found in a human donor in good health. This CDR3 reads CASSYFTDPNYGYTF. As DNA, the CDR3 is TGTGCCAGCAGTTATTTTACAGACCCTAACTATGGCTACACCTTC.